Below are 5 T cell receptor beta chains sequenced from a single sample in a study of CD8+CD57+ T cells in acquired aplastic anemia (dated by TCRdb to between 2018 and 2020). Instrument on record: Illumina HiSeq 2000. Profiling of TCR beta VDJ combinations and CDR3 sequences used genomic DNA as the template. The raw public data were reprocessed by TCRdb itself: fastp quality trimming at Q25, MiXCR clonotype calling, in-frame beta chains only. All rows with the same CDR3 protein become a single entry with the most common DNA and genes. The sample table contains about 81,000 distinct CDR3 sequences; only one count was recorded for approximately 46% of them. The top ten clones comprise around 63% of the sample. Source material: sorted CD4+, CD8+, or CD8+CD57+ T cells (not recorded which) from PBMCs. The receptors were sampled from a human donor in good health, serving as a control.

V usage is TRBV2 and J usage is TRBJ1-2; TRBD1 is a possible D gene (5 bases). CDR1 and CDR2 (germline): SNHLY, FYNNEI. The germline V and J ends were trimmed by 8 bases and 3 bases, with 10 bases remaining between them. The CDR3 loop spans 12 amino acids. The CDR3 spells CASGRDDYGYTF. The CDR3 DNA is TGTGCCAGCGGGAGGGACGACTATGGCTACACCTTC.

The chain uses TRBV7-2 and TRBJ2-7, with D maybe TRBD2 (5 bases). Trimming stripped 4 bases from V and 4 bases from J, with 14 bases between. Germline V gene data show CDR1 as SGHTA and CDR2 as FQGNSA. This CDR3 has 14 amino acids. The CDR3 reads CASSYKSRGYEQYF. In DNA form, the CDR3 reads TGTGCCAGCAGCTATAAATCCCGGGGTTACGAGCAGTACTTC. The full variable domain, rest sourced from reference TRBV7-2 and TRBJ2-7, is GAGVSQSPSNKVTEKGKDVELRCDPISGHTALYWYRQSLGQGLEFLIYFQGNSAPDKSGLPSDRFSAERTGGSVSTLTIQRTQQEDSAVYLCASSYKSRGYEQYFGPGTRLTVT.

Ten or more counts support this clonotype. This chain connects TRBV2 to TRBJ1-4; TRBD1 matches 7 bases. Germline V gene data show CDR1 as SNHLY and CDR2 as FYNNEI. CDR3 length equals 13 residues. Trimming removed 1 base from V and 15 bases from J; junction bases left unmatched: 8. The CDR3 DNA reads as TGTGCCAGCAGTGAAGTGTCAGGGGGTAATGTGTTTTTT. Residues: CASSEVSGGNVFF.

The genes are TRBV11-2 and TRBJ1-4; 8 bases fit TRBD1. V lost 6 bases and J lost 0; bases outside the gene matches: 6. CDR3 length: 16 amino acids. Germline V gives CDR1 SGHAT, CDR2 FQNNGV. CDR3 bases: TGTGCCAGCAGGTTCCCGGGACAGGCAACTAATGAAAAACTGTTTTTT. Encoded protein: CASRFPGQATNEKLFF.

This clonotype was counted many times. The CDR3 loop reads CASSLGRGRRGEREETYEQYF. DNA for the CDR3: TGTGCCAGCAGCTTAGGGAGGGGGCGCAGGGGGGAGCGGGAGGAAACCTACGAGCAGTACTTC. V usage is TRBV11-2 and J usage is TRBJ2-7, with 9 bases fitting TRBD2. V shed 1 base, J shed 2 bases, and the junction held 21 bases outside the gene matches. Per germline, CDR1 SGHAT and CDR2 FQNNGV. The CDR3 is 21 amino acids.